These 26 T cell receptor beta chains were all obtained from the same sample, sequenced in a study of OX40 agonist ivuxolimab in advanced cancers. Method: immunoSEQ multiplex PCR; TCRdb's copy keeps in-frame clones and lacks some. The table shows 50,000 to 65,000 clones, with approximately 87% occurring only once. The sample was CD4+ or CD8+ T cells sorted from blood, taken in a trial of the OX40 agonist ivuxolimab. The receptors shown here come from an adult with an advanced solid tumor such as melanoma, head and neck, liver or kidney cancer.

The chain uses TRBV30 and TRBJ2-6; D may be TRBD1 (5 bases). V lost 5 bases and J 0 bases, leaving 8 bases between the germline ends. The length of the CDR3 is 14 residues. Germline CDR1 reads GTSNPN; CDR2 reads SVGIG (reference sequence). The CDR3 DNA reads TGTGCCTGGCGAACAGGCTCTGGGGCCAACGTCCTGACTTTC. Its translation is CAWRTGSGANVLTF.

The V and J genes are TRBV2 and TRBJ1-2; TRBD1 aligns across 10 bases. The trim removed 7 bases at V and 5 bases at J, leaving 10 bases unmatched. The CDR3 spans 15 residues. CDR1 is SNHLY, CDR2 FYNNEI, per germline. The CDR3 bases are TGTGCCAGCAACGAGGGACAGGGGAGAGGGTATGGCTACACCTTC. Its protein is CASNEGQGRGYGYTF.

The chain links TRBV28 to TRBJ2-7, with TRBD2 matching 8 bases. The V gene's germline CDR1 is MDHEN and CDR2 SYDVKM. This CDR3 spans 15 amino acids. J lost 0 bases, V lost 5 bases, and 6 bases had no gene match. The CDR3 region is CASSTTSGPSYEQYF. Here the CDR3 DNA reads TGTGCCAGCAGTACTACTAGCGGTCCCTCCTACGAGCAGTACTTC.

The gene calls are TRBV27 and TRBJ1-6; D perhaps matches TRBD1 (6 bases). The CDR3 is made up of 15 amino acids. CDR1 and CDR2 (germline): MNHEY, SMNVEV (reference sequence). V was pared by 5 bases and J by 5 bases, with 13 bases between. In DNA, the CDR3 is TGTGCCAGCAGTCGACTGGACAGTAATAATTCACCCCTCCACTTT. It codes for CASSRLDSNNSPLHF.

This clone was found a few times. The chain has TRBV28 and TRBJ1-1, with a weak D call TRBD1 (5 bases). The germline CDR1 and CDR2 sequences are MDHEN and SYDVKM. V gave up 6 bases and J gave up 3 bases, with 11 bases separating them. The CDR3 consists of 13 residues. CDR3 residues: CASRGRPYTEAFF. The DNA of the CDR3 is TGTGCCAGCAGGGGACGGCCTTACACTGAAGCTTTCTTT. Full variable domain (outside the CDR3, taken from reference TRBV28 and TRBJ1-1): DVKVTQSSRYLVKRTGEKVFLECVQDMDHENMFWYRQDPGLGLRLIYFSYDVKMKEKGDIPEGYSVSREKKERFSLILESASTNQTSMYLCASRGRPYTEAFFGQGTRLTVV.

By share, this clone ranks as medium-sized. V gene TRBV6-5 combines with J gene TRBJ1-2, with 7 bases matching TRBD1. Trimming removed 0 bases from V and 4 bases from J; junction bases left unmatched: 8. The CDR3 runs to 16 residues. Germline loops: CDR1 MNHEY, CDR2 SVGAGI. The DNA of the CDR3 is TGTGCCAGCAGTTACTCGAGGACAGGTGGGGGCTATGGCTACACCTTC. This encodes CASSYSRTGGGYGYTF.

This clone was counted a single time. The chain is built from TRBV19 and TRBJ2-6; possibly TRBD2 for D (5 bases). From germline, CDR1 is LNHDA and CDR2 SQIVND (reference sequence). This CDR3 region has 12 residues. V lost 9 bases and J 4 bases, leaving 7 bases between the germline ends. The CDR3 DNA is TGTGCCAGCGGGGAGGGGGCCAACGTCCTGACTTTC. It yields the protein CASGEGANVLTF.

The count of this clone is one. The chain recombines TRBV30 with TRBJ1-5, with TRBD1 as a possible D gene (5 bases). V shed 2 bases and J shed 3 bases, with 20 bases lying between them. CDR3 size: 17 residues. From germline, CDR1 is GTSNPN and CDR2 SVGIG (reference sequence). CDR3 sequence reads: CAWSTPRRGMYNQPQHF. The CDR3 DNA follows: TGTGCCTGGAGTACCCCCCGGCGGGGGATGTACAATCAGCCCCAGCATTTT.

V and J are TRBV2 and TRBJ1-6, with D unclear. The germline V gene has CDR1 SNHLY and CDR2 FYNNEI. This CDR3 region has 16 residues. Trimming took off 6 bases at V and 0 bases at J, with 12 bases between the two ends. CDR3 coding DNA: TGTGCCAGCAGGGGCCCCTCCAGCTCCTATAATTCACCCCTCCACTTT. This translates into CASRGPSSSYNSPLHF.

This sequence joins TRBV4-1 and TRBJ2-1, with 9 bases fitting TRBD2. The CDR3 has 16 residues. Losses at the gene ends were 0 bases for V and 10 bases for J; bases not matched to a gene: 10. Looked up from germline, CDR1 is MGHRA and CDR2 is YSYEKL. The CDR3 region is CASSQESSGRIGEQFF. CDR3 in DNA: TGCGCCAGCAGCCAAGAAAGTAGCGGGAGAATCGGCGAGCAGTTCTTC.

The chain links TRBV5-1 to TRBJ1-1; a possible D gene is TRBD1 (5 bases). The CDR3 covers 14 residues. Germline CDR1 reads SGHRS; CDR2 reads YFSETQ. Trimming left V 0 bases short and J 4 bases short, with 10 bases between. In nucleotides, the CDR3 is TGCGCCAGCAGCTTGGTGGGGGAGGGCACTGAAGCTTTCTTT. It is translated as CASSLVGEGTEAFF.

This chain links TRBV2 with TRBJ2-3; 12 bases agree with TRBD1. This CDR3 has 16 amino acids. Germline V lookup: CDR1 SNHLY, CDR2 FYNNEI. V trimming: 7 bases; J trimming: 4 bases; junction bases outside the gene matches: 9. The DNA of the CDR3 is TGTGCCAGCAAGGACCCGGGACAGGGGGCGTCAGATACGCAGTATTTT. It is translated as CASKDPGQGASDTQYF.

The CDR3 DNA reads as TGTGCCAGCAGTGAGGGACCCTCCTACAATGAGCAGTTCTTC. This codes for CASSEGPSYNEQFF. V is TRBV6-4 and J is TRBJ2-1; the D gene could be TRBD1 or TRBD2 (5 bases each). The germline V and J ends were trimmed by 3 bases and 0 bases, with 6 bases remaining between them. The germline V gene has CDR1 MRHNA and CDR2 SNTAGT. This CDR3 has 14 amino acids.

V and J are TRBV27 and TRBJ1-2; D perhaps matches TRBD1 (5 bases). Germline V gene data show CDR1 as MNHEY and CDR2 as SMNVEV (reference sequence). The CDR3 is 14 residues long. V shed 5 bases and J shed 4 bases, with 14 bases lying between them. CDR3 residues: CASSTSTGAYGYTF. The CDR3 DNA is TGTGCCAGCAGTACCTCCACAGGTGCCTATGGCTACACCTTC.

The chain is built from TRBV2 and TRBJ1-1; D gene uncertain. This CDR3 spans 14 amino acids. Germline V gives CDR1 SNHLY, CDR2 FYNNEI. V lost 9 bases to trimming and J lost 3 bases, with 17 bases between them. The CDR3 reads CASYWQVKYTEAFF. CDR3 nucleotides: TGTGCCAGTTATTGGCAGGTAAAGTACACTGAAGCTTTCTTT.

The chain joins TRBV7-2 to TRBJ2-1; D assignment may be TRBD1 or TRBD2 (5 bases each). The CDR3 is 12 residues long. From germline, CDR1 is SGHTA and CDR2 FQGNSA. Trimming cost V 5 bases and J 9 bases, with 11 bases left between them. CDR3 protein: CASSGGRGEQFF. Written as DNA, the CDR3 is TGTGCCAGCAGCGGAGGTAGGGGTGAGCAGTTCTTC.

Comment on this clone: One end of the junction varies from germline; a read error may be responsible. V gene TRBV13 combines with J gene TRBJ1-3; D gene ambiguous. The germline V gene encodes CDR1 PRHDT and CDR2 FYEKMQ (reference sequence). The CDR3 sequence is 14 residues long. CDR3 nucleotides: TGTGCCAGCAGCGATACTTACTCTGGAAACACCACATATTTT. Amino acids: CASSDTYSGNTTYF.

The rearrangement uses TRBV19 and TRBJ2-3, with D tentatively TRBD2 (5 bases). The germline V and J ends were trimmed by 9 bases and 1 base, with 11 bases remaining between them. Germline V CDR1 and CDR2: LNHDA, SQIVND (reference sequence). This CDR3 comprises 13 residues. The DNA for the CDR3 is TGTGCCAGCCGGGGTTGGCGCACAGATACGCAGTATTTT. Translated, it gives CASRGWRTDTQYF.

A few counts support this clone. The CDR3 nucleotides are TGTGCCAGCAGCCTTGGACTCTCCTACAATGAGCAGTTCTTC. Amino acids: CASSLGLSYNEQFF. The gene calls are TRBV7-2 and TRBJ2-1, with TRBD2 as a possible D gene (5 bases). Germline CDR1 is SGHTA and CDR2 is FQGNSA. This CDR3 is built from 14 residues. V lost 5 bases and J lost 0, with 8 bases in between.

This chain uses TRBV7-9 with TRBJ1-4; unclear D gene. The CDR3 covers 14 residues. V dropped 6 bases and J dropped 14 bases, with 22 bases sitting between them. Germline V CDR1 and CDR2: SEHNR, FQNEAQ (reference sequence). The CDR3 loop reads CASRRASPAERLFF. In DNA, the CDR3 is TGTGCCAGCAGGCGGGCCTCGCCGGCGGAAAGGCTGTTTTTT.

This chain connects TRBV6-5 to TRBJ2-1, with TRBD1 identical over 8 bases. V was clipped by 0 bases and J by 5 bases; unmatched bases: 6. Germline V gene lookup returns CDR1 MNHEY and CDR2 SVGAGI. CDR3 length: 16 amino acids. The CDR3 protein is CASSYSRQGLDNEQFF. The CDR3 DNA sequence: TGTGCCAGCAGTTACTCGAGACAGGGGCTCGACAATGAGCAGTTCTTC.

This clone is a singleton in its sample. The chain employs TRBV4-1 and TRBJ1-4; D unresolved. CDR3 length: 15 amino acids. In germline, CDR1 is MGHRA, CDR2 YSYEKL. The germline V and J ends were trimmed by 0 bases and 10 bases, with 15 bases remaining between them. The CDR3 reads CASSQEAKWEGKLFF. The CDR3 DNA reads TGCGCCAGCAGCCAAGAAGCTAAATGGGAGGGAAAACTGTTTTTT.

The genes are TRBV18 and TRBJ1-1; 7 nucleotides match TRBD1. The CDR3 is 15 amino acids. Per germline, CDR1 KGHSH and CDR2 LQKENI. J was trimmed by 5 bases and V by 3 bases; bases with no gene match: 9. Written as DNA, the CDR3 is TGTGCCAGCTCACCCCGACAGGGCTTGGGAACTGAAGCTTTCTTT. Translation gives CASSPRQGLGTEAFF.

This clone was picked up one time. The CDR3 sequence: CASSPPGRPATDTQYF. The CDR3 DNA reads as TGTGCCAGCTCACCGCCCGGCCGACCCGCCACAGATACGCAGTATTTT. The chain is built from TRBV18 and TRBJ2-3; D not certain. The V gene's germline CDR1 is KGHSH and CDR2 LQKENI. V lost 3 bases, J lost 2 bases, and 15 bases lay in between. The CDR3 runs 16 residues.

This clone was recorded only once. The rearrangement uses TRBV7-9 and TRBJ1-1, with a possible D match to TRBD1 (6 bases). Germline-derived CDR1 and CDR2 are SEHNR and FQNEAQ (reference sequence). There are 15 residues in the CDR3. The ends were cut back, 2 bases at V and 1 base at J, with 11 bases in the middle. CDR3 nucleotides: TGTGCCAGCAGCTTAACGGGGGCGGAGAACACTGAAGCTTTCTTT. Amino acids: CASSLTGAENTEAFF.

The chain couples TRBV2 to TRBJ1-2, with TRBD1 matching over 7 bases. The J segment lost 6 bases and the V segment lost 6 bases, leaving 7 bases of the junction unmatched. The CDR3 is made up of 13 amino acids. Germline loops: CDR1 SNHLY, CDR2 FYNNEI. CDR3 sequence reads: CASRPQGLDGYTF. DNA for the CDR3: TGTGCCAGCAGGCCACAGGGGTTGGATGGCTACACCTTC.